These T cell receptor beta chains were read from a single sample in a study of blood T cell repertoires in COVID-19. Clones were sequenced by immunoSEQ multiplex PCR, and TCRdb holds only the in-frame ones, with some missing. The repertoire holds a few hundred thousand clones, with just over 85% as singletons. The sequenced sample consisted of peripheral blood. The origin of the receptors is a man in his fifties with acute or convalescent COVID-19. CDR3s include the opening cysteine and the closing phenylalanine or tryptophan. The order of the fields is V gene, D gene, CDR3 length, J gene, clone size, CDR3 protein, CDR3 DNA. D genes are given only for firm matches. The listing skips clone size in some rows; elsewhere it reads once, few, many or a size class.

v_call: TRBV27; d_call: .; cdr3_length: 13; j_call: TRBJ1-5; clone_size: .; cdr3_aa: CASSLGGFQPQHF; cdr3_nt: TGTGCCAGCAGTTTGGGGGGTTTTCAGCCCCAGCATTTT
v_call: TRBV6-5; d_call: .; cdr3_length: 13; j_call: TRBJ1-6; clone_size: .; cdr3_aa: CASGRPIDSPLHF; cdr3_nt: TGTGCCAGCGGCAGGCCGATTGATTCACCCCTCCACTTT
v_call: TRBV14; d_call: .; cdr3_length: 15; j_call: TRBJ2-1; clone_size: .; cdr3_aa: CASSQDRGKINEQFF; cdr3_nt: TGTGCCAGCAGCCAAGACAGGGGAAAGATCAATGAGCAGTTCTTC
v_call: TRBV4-1; d_call: TRBD1; cdr3_length: 16; j_call: TRBJ1-6; clone_size: .; cdr3_aa: CASSQDGDRFGSPLHF; cdr3_nt: TGCGCCAGCAGCCAAGATGGGGACAGGTTTGGTTCACCCCTCCACTTT
v_call: TRBV5-6; d_call: TRBD2; cdr3_length: 16; j_call: TRBJ2-3; clone_size: .; cdr3_aa: CASGIRAGAGTDTQYF; cdr3_nt: TGTGCCAGCGGAATAAGAGCGGGGGCAGGGACAGATACGCAGTATTTT
v_call: TRBV2; d_call: TRBD1; cdr3_length: 15; j_call: TRBJ1-6; clone_size: .; cdr3_aa: CASSSGQGYNSPLHF; cdr3_nt: TGTGCCAGCAGTTCTGGACAGGGGTATAATTCACCCCTCCACTTT
v_call: TRBV6-2/TRBV6-3; d_call: .; cdr3_length: 13; j_call: TRBJ1-2; clone_size: .; cdr3_aa: CASSYQDNYGYTF; cdr3_nt: TGTGCCAGCAGTTATCAGGATAACTATGGCTACACCTTC
v_call: TRBV7-6; d_call: TRBD1; cdr3_length: 15; j_call: TRBJ2-7; clone_size: .; cdr3_aa: CASSLGTGMAYEQYF; cdr3_nt: TGTGCCAGCAGCCTAGGGACAGGGATGGCCTACGAGCAGTACTTC
v_call: TRBV5-1; d_call: TRBD2; cdr3_length: 13; j_call: TRBJ2-3; clone_size: once; cdr3_aa: CASQERGADTQYF; cdr3_nt: TGCGCCAGCCAAGAGCGGGGGGCAGATACGCAGTATTTT
v_call: TRBV24-1; d_call: .; cdr3_length: 16; j_call: TRBJ2-2; clone_size: .; cdr3_aa: CATSDYGLEAPGELFF; cdr3_nt: TGTGCCACCAGTGATTACGGACTGGAAGCACCCGGGGAGCTGTTTTTT
v_call: TRBV18; d_call: .; cdr3_length: 13; j_call: TRBJ1-2; clone_size: .; cdr3_aa: CASSGDSDYGYTF; cdr3_nt: TGTGCCAGCTCAGGTGACAGTGACTATGGCTACACCTTC
v_call: TRBV7-9; d_call: TRBD1; cdr3_length: 13; j_call: TRBJ1-2; clone_size: once; cdr3_aa: CASSLDRVGGYTF; cdr3_nt: TGTGCCAGCAGCCTCGACAGGGTGGGTGGCTACACCTTC
v_call: TRBV5-4; d_call: TRBD2; cdr3_length: 14; j_call: TRBJ2-1; clone_size: .; cdr3_aa: CASSLGGGFNEQFF; cdr3_nt: TGTGCCAGCAGCTTGGGCGGGGGGTTCAATGAGCAGTTCTTC
v_call: TRBV11-2; d_call: .; cdr3_length: 15; j_call: TRBJ1-2; clone_size: .; cdr3_aa: CASSLGTGKKGGYTF; cdr3_nt: TGTGCCAGCAGCTTAGGGACGGGAAAGAAGGGTGGCTACACCTTC
v_call: TRBV6-1; d_call: .; cdr3_length: 16; j_call: TRBJ1-5; clone_size: .; cdr3_aa: CASSDIRAGGNQPQHF; cdr3_nt: TGTGCCAGCAGTGATATTAGGGCCGGGGGCAATCAGCCCCAGCATTTT
v_call: TRBV11-2; d_call: .; cdr3_length: 18; j_call: TRBJ2-1; clone_size: once; cdr3_aa: CASSFNSLRSGIYNEQFF; cdr3_nt: TGTGCCAGCAGCTTTAATTCCCTACGGAGCGGTATCTACAATGAGCAGTTCTTC
v_call: TRBV5-1; d_call: TRBD1; cdr3_length: 15; j_call: TRBJ2-3; clone_size: .; cdr3_aa: CASSLGRQGEDTQYF; cdr3_nt: TGCGCCAGCAGCTTGGGCCGACAGGGGGAAGATACGCAGTATTTT
v_call: TRBV6-5; d_call: .; cdr3_length: 13; j_call: TRBJ1-2; clone_size: .; cdr3_aa: CASSLGVGYGYTF; cdr3_nt: TGTGCCAGCAGCCTCGGGGTTGGCTATGGCTACACCTTC
v_call: TRBV12-3/TRBV12-4; d_call: .; cdr3_length: 12; j_call: TRBJ1-1; clone_size: .; cdr3_aa: CASSFMNTEAFF; cdr3_nt: TGTGCCAGCAGTTTCATGAACACTGAAGCTTTCTTT
v_call: TRBV27; d_call: TRBD1; cdr3_length: 16; j_call: TRBJ1-4; clone_size: .; cdr3_aa: CASSRQGDGLGEKLFF; cdr3_nt: TGTGCCAGCTCCCGACAGGGGGATGGCTTAGGCGAAAAACTGTTTTTT
v_call: TRBV6-1; d_call: .; cdr3_length: 18; j_call: TRBJ1-5; clone_size: .; cdr3_aa: CASSDRDTTRIFVGAQHF; cdr3_nt: TGTGCCAGCAGTGACCGGGACACTACCCGTATTTTCGTGGGGGCCCAGCATTTT
v_call: TRBV7-3; d_call: TRBD2; cdr3_length: 16; j_call: TRBJ2-7; clone_size: .; cdr3_aa: CASSLRAASGAYEQYF; cdr3_nt: TGTGCCAGCAGCTTAAGGGCGGCTAGCGGGGCCTACGAGCAGTACTTC
v_call: TRBV4-1; d_call: TRBD1; cdr3_length: 16; j_call: TRBJ2-2; clone_size: .; cdr3_aa: CASLDRDRGVTGELFF; cdr3_nt: TGCGCCAGTCTGGACCGGGACAGGGGAGTCACCGGGGAGCTGTTTTTT
v_call: TRBV5-1; d_call: TRBD1; cdr3_length: 16; j_call: TRBJ1-1; clone_size: once; cdr3_aa: CASSVLTGVGGPEAFF; cdr3_nt: TGCGCCAGCAGCGTCCTCACAGGGGTTGGTGGCCCTGAAGCTTTCTTT
v_call: TRBV2; d_call: .; cdr3_length: 15; j_call: TRBJ1-5; clone_size: .; cdr3_aa: CASGGDKLSNQPQHF; cdr3_nt: TGTGCCAGCGGGGGGGACAAACTAAGCAATCAGCCCCAGCATTTT
v_call: TRBV5-4; d_call: .; cdr3_length: 14; j_call: TRBJ1-2; clone_size: .; cdr3_aa: CASRTGLTNYGYTF; cdr3_nt: TGTGCCAGCAGAACGGGACTCACAAACTATGGCTACACCTTC
v_call: TRBV21-1; d_call: .; cdr3_length: 15; j_call: TRBJ1-2; clone_size: .; cdr3_aa: CASSPRDRSNYGYTF; cdr3_nt: TGTGCCAGCTCACCTCGGGACAGGTCTAACTATGGCTACACCTTC
v_call: TRBV4-1; d_call: TRBD1; cdr3_length: 15; j_call: TRBJ1-4; clone_size: .; cdr3_aa: CASSQTRDRLEKLFF; cdr3_nt: TGCGCCAGCAGCCAAACCCGGGACAGGTTAGAAAAACTGTTTTTT
v_call: TRBV19; d_call: .; cdr3_length: 13; j_call: TRBJ1-5; clone_size: .; cdr3_aa: CASSPLGDQPQHF; cdr3_nt: TGTGCCAGTAGTCCGTTAGGGGATCAGCCCCAGCATTTT
v_call: TRBV30; d_call: .; cdr3_length: 13; j_call: TRBJ1-6; clone_size: .; cdr3_aa: CAWSGGHNSPLHF; cdr3_nt: TGTGCCTGGAGTGGAGGCCATAATTCACCCCTCCACTTT
v_call: TRBV6-5; d_call: TRBD2; cdr3_length: 16; j_call: TRBJ2-5; clone_size: .; cdr3_aa: CASSYSLPGGGETQYF; cdr3_nt: TGTGCCAGCAGTTACTCCCTTCCGGGGGGGGGAGAGACCCAGTACTTC
v_call: TRBV27; d_call: .; cdr3_length: 16; j_call: TRBJ1-3; clone_size: .; cdr3_aa: CASSNKQGLSGNTIYF; cdr3_nt: TGTGCCAGCAGCAATAAACAGGGCCTCTCTGGAAACACCATATATTTT
v_call: TRBV2; d_call: .; cdr3_length: 15; j_call: TRBJ1-5; clone_size: .; cdr3_aa: CASRIGGPSNQPQHF; cdr3_nt: TGTGCCAGCAGGATAGGGGGACCTAGCAATCAGCCCCAGCATTTT
v_call: TRBV18; d_call: .; cdr3_length: 15; j_call: TRBJ2-1; clone_size: .; cdr3_aa: CASSVTGSYYNEQFF; cdr3_nt: TGTGCCAGCTCCGTGACAGGTTCTTACTACAATGAGCAGTTCTTC
v_call: TRBV18; d_call: TRBD2; cdr3_length: 18; j_call: TRBJ2-7; clone_size: .; cdr3_aa: CASSRISGGSTIPNEQYF; cdr3_nt: TGTGCCAGCTCAAGAATCAGCGGGGGGTCCACGATCCCCAACGAGCAGTACTTC
v_call: TRBV6-5; d_call: .; cdr3_length: 12; j_call: TRBJ2-1; clone_size: once; cdr3_aa: CASSYPGGEQFF; cdr3_nt: TGTGCCAGCAGTTACCCCGGGGGTGAGCAGTTCTTC
v_call: TRBV2; d_call: TRBD1; cdr3_length: 15; j_call: TRBJ1-6; clone_size: .; cdr3_aa: CASSDRDLGNSPLHF; cdr3_nt: TGTGCCAGCTCCGACAGGGACTTAGGGAATTCACCCCTCCACTTT
v_call: TRBV7-9; d_call: TRBD2; cdr3_length: 14; j_call: TRBJ2-5; clone_size: .; cdr3_aa: CASSLVGGRETQYF; cdr3_nt: TGTGCCAGCAGCTTAGTGGGAGGGAGAGAGACCCAGTACTTC
v_call: TRBV19; d_call: TRBD2; cdr3_length: 19; j_call: TRBJ2-1; clone_size: .; cdr3_aa: CASSIDTLTSGGFYNEQFF; cdr3_nt: TGTGCCAGTAGTATAGATACCTTGACTAGCGGGGGGTTTTACAATGAGCAGTTCTTC
v_call: TRBV27; d_call: TRBD1; cdr3_length: 18; j_call: TRBJ1-1; clone_size: .; cdr3_aa: CASTPWGTGEIWNTEAFF; cdr3_nt: TGTGCCAGCACCCCCTGGGGGACAGGGGAGATTTGGAACACTGAAGCTTTCTTT
v_call: TRBV7-9; d_call: TRBD1; cdr3_length: 16; j_call: TRBJ2-7; clone_size: few; cdr3_aa: CASSLGTGGLIREQYF; cdr3_nt: TGTGCCAGCAGCTTAGGGACAGGGGGACTAATTCGGGAGCAGTACTTC
v_call: TRBV20-1; d_call: .; cdr3_length: 11; j_call: TRBJ2-3; clone_size: .; cdr3_aa: CSARTEDTQYF; cdr3_nt: TGCAGTGCTAGGACAGAAGATACGCAGTATTTT
v_call: TRBV19; d_call: TRBD1; cdr3_length: 12; j_call: TRBJ2-5; clone_size: .; cdr3_aa: CASKGTGETQYF; cdr3_nt: TGTGCCAGTAAGGGGACAGGGGAGACCCAGTACTTC
v_call: TRBV12-5; d_call: .; cdr3_length: 15; j_call: TRBJ1-2; clone_size: .; cdr3_aa: CASGSEYGRVYGYTF; cdr3_nt: TGTGCTAGTGGTTCCGAGTACGGCAGGGTATATGGCTACACCTTC
v_call: TRBV5-1; d_call: .; cdr3_length: 15; j_call: TRBJ2-2; clone_size: .; cdr3_aa: CASSLATADSGELFF; cdr3_nt: TGCGCCAGCAGCTTGGCCACAGCGGACTCCGGGGAGCTGTTTTTT
v_call: TRBV7-2; d_call: TRBD1; cdr3_length: 13; j_call: TRBJ1-1; clone_size: .; cdr3_aa: CASSTQGATEAFF; cdr3_nt: TGTGCCAGCAGCACACAGGGGGCGACTGAAGCTTTCTTT
v_call: TRBV10-3; d_call: TRBD1; cdr3_length: 15; j_call: TRBJ1-1; clone_size: .; cdr3_aa: CAISDPGQGNTEAFF; cdr3_nt: TGTGCCATCAGTGACCCGGGACAGGGGAACACTGAAGCTTTCTTT